This paragraph reports one T cell receptor (beta chain). Its antigen is undetermined. This same CDR3 is encoded by further DNA sequences in the sample. V lost 6 bases, J lost 5 bases, and 6 bases lay in between. From germline, CDR1 is SGHRS and CDR2 YFSETQ. The CDR3 totals 11 residues. Reverse transcription of all isolated RNA meant that expressed TCRB transcripts were sequenced. Naive, central memory and regulatory T cell samples produced a mean of approximately 4 million reads. Method: immunoSEQ multiplex PCR; TCRdb's copy keeps in-frame clones and lacks some. This sample has approximately 380,000 clones, with about 15% found just once. This sample stems from a study of beta chain features in type 1 diabetes. The wider study: Across all samples, roughly 98,000,000 sorted cells were examined.

Regarding the study as a whole: It was not settled here whether HLA type affects TCRB rearrangement.

The V call is TRBV5-1, the J call TRBJ2-1; D unresolved. The TCR originated in a woman between 18 and 30 years old in good health. The sequenced sample was naive CD4+ T cells from blood. The CDR3 DNA is TGCGCCAGCACGGTGGACAATGAGCAGTTCTTC. It is translated as CASTVDNEQFF.